The 13 T cell receptor beta chains listed next were all sequenced from one sample in a study of blood T cell repertoires in COVID-19. Here immunoSEQ multiplex PCR was the method, and the copy in TCRdb shows in-frame clones only, minus some. The repertoire holds 350,000 or so clones, with about 88% as singletons. Sequences were obtained from PBMCs or T cells enriched from blood (not recorded which). The source of these receptors is a young woman who had been exposed to COVID-19.

The chain links TRBV19 to TRBJ1-4; 7 positions agree with TRBD1. Germline V gene data show CDR1 as LNHDA and CDR2 as SQIVND (reference sequence). This CDR3 spans 14 amino acids. Losses at the gene ends were 4 bases for V and 6 bases for J; bases not matched to a gene: 5. CDR3 DNA: TGTGCCAGTAGTACGCGACAGGGCGATGAAAAACTGTTTTTT. Translated: CASSTRQGDEKLFF.

The genes are TRBV29-1 and TRBJ1-3; the match to TRBD1 covers 7 bases. Trimming cost V 6 bases and J 0 bases; bases outside gene matches: 5. The CDR3 contains 14 residues. Per the germline V gene, CDR1 is SQVTM and CDR2 is ANQGSEA. The CDR3 sequence: CSVDGTDSGNTIYF. CDR3 sequence (DNA): TGCAGCGTGGACGGGACAGACTCTGGAAACACCATATATTTT. Full variable domain (rest looked up from reference TRBV29-1 and TRBJ1-3): SAVISQKPSRDICQRGTSLTIQCQVDSQVTMMFWYRQQPGQSLTLIATANQGSEATYESGFVIDKFPISRPNLTFSTLTVSNMSPEDSSIYLCSVDGTDSGNTIYFGEGSWLTVV.

This clone occurred a few times. The chain joins TRBV5-1 to TRBJ2-7; a weak D match, TRBD1 (6 bases). The V gene lost 3 bases and the J gene lost 1 base, with 14 bases spanning the gap. This CDR3 has 15 residues. Germline CDR1 reads SGHRS; CDR2 reads YFSETQ. This CDR3 is CASSSQGHPSYEQYF. In nucleotides, the CDR3 is TGCGCCAGCAGCTCCCAGGGGCATCCGTCCTACGAGCAGTACTTC.

The chain links TRBV4-1 to TRBJ2-3, with 7 positions matching TRBD2. From germline, CDR1 is MGHRA and CDR2 YSYEKL. The CDR3 covers 17 residues. V lost 1 base, J lost 4 bases, and 11 bases stayed unmatched. CDR3 in DNA: TGCGCCAGCAGCCAAGTAGAGGGCGGGAGACGGGCAGATACGCAGTATTTT. The encoded protein is CASSQVEGGRRADTQYF.

The V and J genes are TRBV10-3 and TRBJ1-5, with D uncertain. Germline CDR1 and CDR2: ENHRY and SYGVKD. V was shortened by 0 bases and J by 0 bases, with 9 bases between the two germline ends. CDR3 size: 16 residues. CDR3 sequence reads: CAISESTLYSNQPQHF. The CDR3 coding sequence is TGTGCCATCAGTGAGTCTACTCTCTATAGCAATCAGCCCCAGCATTTT.

The chain links TRBV7-3 to TRBJ2-1, with TRBD1 matching over 7 bases. The V gene end was trimmed by 5 bases and the J gene end by 4 bases; junction bases not matched to a gene: 5. The CDR3 sequence is 14 residues long. Germline V gene data show CDR1 as SGHTA and CDR2 as FQGTGA. DNA for the CDR3: TGTGCCAGCAGCCCCCGACAGGGATACAATGAGCAGTTCTTC. As protein: CASSPRQGYNEQFF. The full variable domain, its missing parts supplied by reference TRBV7-3 and TRBJ2-1, is GAGVSQTPSNKVTEKGKYVELRCDPISGHTALYWYRQSLGQGPEFLIYFQGTGAADDSGLPNDRFFAVRPEGSVSTLKIQRTERGDSAVYLCASSPRQGYNEQFFGPGTRLTVL.

This clone was detected a few times. V is TRBV29-1 and J is TRBJ1-1, with a possible D match to TRBD1 (6 bases). This CDR3 has 12 residues. V lost 7 bases to trimming and J lost 7 bases, with 16 bases between them. Germline V gene sequence: CDR1 SQVTM, CDR2 ANQGSEA. CDR3 in amino acids: CSASTGTIEAFF. In nucleotides, the CDR3 is TGCAGCGCGAGTACAGGGACGATTGAAGCTTTCTTT.

CDR3 loop: CASSPFSGAGNEQFF. Here the CDR3 DNA reads TGTGCCAGCAGCCCTTTCAGCGGAGCGGGTAATGAGCAGTTCTTC. The V call is TRBV14, the J call TRBJ2-1; D is perhaps TRBD2 (6 bases). Germline V gene lookup returns CDR1 SGHDN and CDR2 FVKESK. This CDR3 contains 15 residues. With 4 bases removed from V and 7 bases from J, the gap between germline ends came to 17 bases.

The V and J genes are TRBV28 and TRBJ1-2; 9 nucleotides align to TRBD1. V shed 2 bases and J 5 bases; nucleotides not matched to a gene: 3. This CDR3 region has 14 residues. The V gene's germline CDR1 is MDHEN and CDR2 SYDVKM. In nucleotides, the CDR3 is TGTGCCAGCAGTTTAGGGACAGGGCCATATGGCTACACCTTC. It translates to CASSLGTGPYGYTF.

V is TRBV14 and J is TRBJ2-7; D call uncertain. This CDR3 has 12 amino acids. V lost 4 bases and J 3 bases, leaving 7 bases between the germline ends. The germline V gene encodes CDR1 SGHDN and CDR2 FVKESK. CDR3 bases: TGTGCCAGCAGCCGAGACTTCTACGAGCAGTACTTC. Residues: CASSRDFYEQYF.

The chain recombines TRBV7-9 with TRBJ2-2, with 8 nucleotides matching TRBD1. The CDR3 has 15 amino acids. Per the germline V gene, CDR1 is SEHNR and CDR2 is FQNEAQ (reference sequence). V lost 3 bases to trimming and J lost 4 bases; unmatched junction nucleotides: 4. The CDR3: CASSLSRGRTGELFF. DNA of the CDR3: TGTGCCAGCAGCTTGTCCAGGGGGCGCACCGGGGAGCTGTTTTTT.

This chain connects TRBV7-3 to TRBJ1-1; D possibly corresponds to TRBD1 (6 bases). V lost 0 bases, J lost 1 base, and 12 bases lay in between. Germline V gene lookup returns CDR1 SGHTA and CDR2 FQGTGA. The CDR3 has 16 residues. This CDR3 reads CASSLTAGAANTEAFF. The CDR3 DNA sequence: TGTGCCAGCAGCTTAACGGCGGGGGCCGCGAACACTGAAGCTTTCTTT.

The genes are TRBV5-4 and TRBJ2-2; D unresolved. The CDR3 is made up of 13 amino acids. Germline V CDR1 and CDR2: SGHNT, YYREEE (reference sequence). V was pared by 4 bases and J by 5 bases, with 9 bases between. CDR3 DNA: TGTGCCAGCAGCCCCGCCAGGACCGGGGAGCTGTTTTTT. It specifies CASSPARTGELFF.